This TCR beta chain derives from a study of T cell changes during pregnancy in multiple sclerosis. The CDR3 loop spans 15 amino acids. Trimming removed 5 bases from V and 2 bases from J; junction bases left unmatched: 8. CDR1 is LNHDA and CDR2 is SQIVND in the germline V gene (reference sequence). Sequenced by immunoSEQ multiplex PCR; TCRdb stores in-frame clones only, minus some. The sample records about 79,000 clones, 90% to 95% being singletons. Sequencing was performed on CD4+ T cells from peripheral blood mononuclear cells, taken in the second trimester of pregnancy. This chain links TRBV19 with TRBJ2-7; TRBD2 matches 8 bases. The receptor's source is a female donor with multiple sclerosis, enrolled in a pregnancy study. The chain's CDR3 is CASSQASGSPYEQYF. CDR3 nucleotide sequence: TGTGCCAGTAGTCAGGCTAGCGGGTCTCCCTACGAGCAGTACTTC.